A selection of T cell receptor beta chains follows, all from one sample in a study of blood T cell repertoires in COVID-19. Only in-frame clones appear in the TCRdb table, and some are missing; sequencing was by immunoSEQ multiplex PCR. The data hold some 20,000 clones, with roughly 81% observed a single time. What was sequenced was peripheral blood. The receptor set was obtained from a man between 60 and 75 years old with acute or convalescent COVID-19. CDR3s include the opening cysteine and the closing phenylalanine or tryptophan. A D gene is named only where the DNA matches it firmly. Rows may omit the clone size; those that give it use once, few, many or a size class.

.	TRBV28	TRBJ1-2	.	CASSTGGYGYTF	TGTGCCAGCAGCACGGGGGGCTATGGCTACACCTTC
TRBD1	TRBV27	TRBJ1-6	few	CASSWTGLGPLHF	TGTGCCAGCAGTTGGACAGGCCTAGGTCCCCTCCACTTT
TRBD1	TRBV20-1	TRBJ2-2	.	CSASKGQGANTGELFF	TGCAGTGCTAGTAAGGGACAGGGGGCGAACACCGGGGAGCTGTTTTTT
TRBD1	TRBV30	TRBJ1-1	.	CAWSRPDREHTEAFF	TGTGCCTGGAGTAGGCCTGACAGGGAGCACACTGAAGCTTTCTTT
.	TRBV27	TRBJ2-1	.	CASSLNNYNEQFF	TGTGCCAGCAGTTTAAACAATTACAATGAGCAGTTCTTC
TRBD1	TRBV6-5	TRBJ1-4	.	CASSYGTAEKDEKLFF	TGTGCCAGCAGTTACGGGACAGCGGAGAAGGATGAAAAACTGTTTTTT
.	TRBV9	TRBJ2-3	.	CASSVLSSAGETQYF	TGTGCCAGCAGCGTCCTTAGCTCGGCTGGGGAGACGCAGTATTTT
TRBD2	TRBV5-1	TRBJ2-1	.	CASSLFAGGPPRNEQFF	TGCGCCAGCAGCTTGTTCGCGGGGGGGCCTCCTCGCAATGAGCAGTTCTTC
TRBD1	TRBV6-5	TRBJ1-1	.	CASSYAGQGWEAFF	TGTGCCAGCAGTTACGCAGGACAGGGTTGGGAGGCTTTCTTT
TRBD1	TRBV7-9	TRBJ2-7	few	CASSLLLDRDRAYEQYF	TGTGCCAGCAGCTTGCTTCTCGACCGGGACAGGGCCTACGAGCAGTACTTC
.	TRBV10-3	TRBJ1-2	.	CAITEREEYGYTF	TGTGCCATCACCGAGCGAGAGGAGTATGGCTACACCTTC
TRBD2	TRBV4-1	TRBJ2-2	.	CASSRTSGWNGELFF	TGCGCCAGCAGCCGGACTAGCGGGTGGAACGGGGAGCTGTTTTTT
TRBD2	TRBV28	TRBJ2-1	.	CASSLSGTSGGIF	TGTGCCAGCAGTTTATCCGGGACTAGCGGGGGGATCTTC
.	TRBV10-2	TRBJ2-1	.	CASTYPGLLDEQFF	TGCGCCAGCACTTACCCGGGACTTCTCGATGAGCAGTTCTTC
.	TRBV9	TRBJ2-7	few	CASSVAEDSSYEQYF	TGTGCCAGCAGCGTAGCTGAGGACAGCTCCTACGAGCAGTACTTC
.	TRBV7-3	TRBJ2-5	.	CASSLSGYQETQYF	TGTGCCAGCAGCTTATCAGGGTACCAAGAGACCCAGTACTTC
TRBD1	TRBV18	TRBJ1-3	.	CASSPTGESRDTIYF	TGTGCCAGCTCACCTACAGGGGAAAGTCGGGACACCATATATTTT
.	TRBV6-5	TRBJ1-5	.	CASSSGTYQPQHF	TGTGCCAGCAGCTCCGGTACCTATCAGCCCCAGCATTTT
.	TRBV7-9	TRBJ1-2	.	CASSLFLSFDTLNYGYTF	TGTGCCAGCAGCTTATTTTTGTCATTTGACACACTTAACTATGGCTACACCTTC
.	TRBV27	TRBJ2-7	.	CASSTGQTYEQYF	TGTGCCAGCAGTACCGGACAGACCTACGAGCAGTACTTC
.	TRBV7-8	TRBJ2-5	.	CASSRGGGGQETQYF	TGTGCCAGCAGCCGAGGAGGGGGGGGCCAAGAGACCCAGTACTTC
TRBD1	TRBV6-2/TRBV6-3	TRBJ2-2	.	CASSYWTGGSGELFF	TGTGCCAGCAGTTATTGGACAGGGGGCTCCGGGGAGCTGTTTTTT
TRBD1	TRBV19	TRBJ1-5	.	CASRRTGYSNQPQHF	TGTGCCAGTCGACGGACAGGATATAGCAATCAGCCCCAGCATTTT
.	TRBV24-1	TRBJ1-1	medium-sized	CATSDSGVTTNTEAFF	TGTGCCACCAGTGATTCGGGGGTAACTACGAACACTGAAGCTTTCTTT
TRBD1	TRBV29-1	TRBJ1-2	.	CSVGPNRGLRDGYTF	TGCAGCGTTGGGCCTAATAGGGGGCTACGAGATGGCTACACCTTC
.	TRBV28	TRBJ2-5	.	CASTTGTGSETQYF	TGTGCCAGCACCACGGGAACGGGGAGTGAGACCCAGTACTTC
.	TRBV7-2	TRBJ1-2	.	CASSSRVGGAYGYTF	TGTGCCAGCAGCTCCAGAGTGGGAGGGGCGTATGGCTACACCTTC
.	TRBV6-6	TRBJ1-2	.	CASSVGGAAYGYTF	TGTGCCAGCAGTGTCGGGGGGGCCGCCTATGGCTACACCTTC
.	TRBV14	TRBJ1-3	.	CASSQILGAGNTIYF	TGTGCCAGCAGCCAAATCTTAGGGGCTGGAAACACCATATATTTT
.	TRBV14	TRBJ2-3	.	CASSQDRSTDTQYF	TGTGCCAGCAGCCAAGATCGGAGCACAGATACGCAGTATTTT
.	TRBV9	TRBJ1-6	.	CASSPRENSPLHF	TGTGCCAGCAGCCCTCGTGAGAATTCACCCCTCCACTTT
TRBD1	TRBV27	TRBJ1-1	.	CASSLLRGRVTEAFF	TGTGCCAGCAGTTTATTGAGGGGGCGGGTCACTGAAGCTTTCTTT
.	TRBV21-1	TRBJ2-3	.	CASSLIAGLRDTQYF	TGTGCCAGCAGCCTTATAGCGGGACTCAGGGATACGCAGTATTTT
.	TRBV29-1	TRBJ2-1	.	CSVGGRGTHNEQFF	TGCAGCGTTGGTGGGAGAGGCACACACAATGAGCAGTTCTTC
TRBD1	TRBV19	TRBJ1-6	.	CASRGTGKGSYNSPLHF	TGTGCCAGTAGGGGGACAGGTAAAGGGTCCTATAATTCACCCCTCCACTTT
.	TRBV9	TRBJ1-1	.	CASSVAGGWGTEAFF	TGTGCCAGCAGCGTAGCGGGGGGCTGGGGCACTGAAGCTTTCTTT
.	TRBV2	TRBJ2-1	.	CASSESRGEQFF	TGTGCCAGCAGTGAAAGCCGCGGCGAGCAGTTCTTC
.	TRBV27	TRBJ2-3	.	CASSSGGPADTQYF	TGTGCCAGCAGCTCCGGGGGGCCAGCCGATACGCAGTATTTT
.	TRBV28	TRBJ1-2	.	CASSLNRRGGYTF	TGTGCCAGCAGTTTGAACAGGCGGGGGGGCTACACCTTC
TRBD1	TRBV12-3/TRBV12-4	TRBJ1-2	once	CASSFRQGRGYTF	TGTGCCAGCAGTTTTCGACAGGGCAGGGGCTACACCTTC
TRBD2	TRBV7-2	TRBJ2-3	few	CASTKKALTSGSDTQYF	TGTGCCAGCACTAAGAAGGCCCTAACTAGCGGATCAGATACGCAGTATTTT
.	TRBV20-1	TRBJ2-7	few	CSASGQGSSYEQYF	TGCAGTGCTAGTGGGCAGGGGAGCTCCTACGAGCAGTACTTC
.	TRBV4-1	TRBJ1-2	.	CASSQGGGPKGYTF	TGCGCCAGCAGCCAAGGCGGAGGGCCGAAGGGCTACACCTTC
.	TRBV4-2	TRBJ2-3	.	CASSQGVATPTADTQYF	TGTGCCAGCAGCCAAGGGGTGGCGACTCCTACGGCAGATACGCAGTATTTT
.	TRBV27	TRBJ2-7	.	CASSSTGFTSYEQYF	TGTGCCAGCAGTTCCACAGGGTTCACCTCCTACGAGCAGTACTTC
.	TRBV5-1	TRBJ2-7	few	CASSLGPGSRGEQYF	TGCGCCAGCAGCCTGGGACCGGGCTCTAGGGGCGAGCAGTACTTC
TRBD1	TRBV27	TRBJ2-2	.	CASSGQGVVFF	TGTGCCAGCAGTGGACAGGGGGTGGTGTTTTTT
.	TRBV2	TRBJ1-1	few	CASSEYDSTEAFF	TGTGCCAGCAGTGAATATGATAGCACTGAAGCTTTCTTT
TRBD1	TRBV5-4	TRBJ1-6	.	CASSFGTEQSSPLHF	TGTGCCAGCAGCTTTGGGACAGAACAGAGTTCACCCCTCCACTTT
.	TRBV11-1	TRBJ2-3	once	CASSELRTQYF	TGTGCCAGCAGCGAACTCAGGACGCAGTATTTT